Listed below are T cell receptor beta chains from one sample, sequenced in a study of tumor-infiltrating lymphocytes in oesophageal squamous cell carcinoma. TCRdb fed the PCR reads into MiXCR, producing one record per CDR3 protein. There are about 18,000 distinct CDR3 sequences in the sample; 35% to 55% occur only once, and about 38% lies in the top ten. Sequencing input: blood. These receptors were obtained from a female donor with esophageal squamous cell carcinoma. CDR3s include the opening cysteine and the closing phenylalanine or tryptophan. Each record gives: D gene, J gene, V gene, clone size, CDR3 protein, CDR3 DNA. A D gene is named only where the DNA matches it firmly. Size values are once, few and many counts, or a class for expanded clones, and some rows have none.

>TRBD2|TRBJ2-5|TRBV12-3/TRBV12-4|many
CASRPGTSGSWQYF
TGTGCCAGCAGACCCGGGACTAGCGGTTCTTGGCAGTACTTC
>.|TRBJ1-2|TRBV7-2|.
CASSLGQNSGYTF
TGTGCCAGCAGCCTCGGACAGAACTCTGGCTACACCTTC
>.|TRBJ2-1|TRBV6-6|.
CASRTTGFNEQFF
TGTGCCAGCAGAACCACAGGGTTCAATGAGCAGTTCTTC
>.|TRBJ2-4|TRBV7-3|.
CASSLGKGDIQYF
TGTGCCAGCAGCTTGGGGAAGGGAGACATTCAGTACTTC
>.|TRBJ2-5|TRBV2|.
CASSDGALADQETQYF
TGTGCCAGCAGTGACGGGGCGTTAGCTGACCAAGAGACCCAGTACTTC
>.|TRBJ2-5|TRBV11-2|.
CASTLGWTARETQYF
TGTGCCAGCACCTTAGGGTGGACAGCTCGAGAGACCCAGTACTTC
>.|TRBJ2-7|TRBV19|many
CATLGDYEQYF
TGTGCCACCCTCGGGGACTACGAGCAGTACTTC
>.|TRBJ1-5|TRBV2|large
CASSEESTGTQPQHF
TGTGCCAGCAGTGAGGAAAGTACAGGGACTCAGCCCCAGCATTTT
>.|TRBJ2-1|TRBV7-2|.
CASSLAGRDSEQFF
TGTGCCAGCAGCTTAGCGGGAAGGGATAGTGAGCAGTTCTTC
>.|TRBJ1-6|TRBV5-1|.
CASSPSQHGNSPLHF
TGCGCCAGCAGTCCTAGCCAACACGGAAATTCACCCCTCCACTTT
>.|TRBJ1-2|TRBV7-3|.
CASSLTRDYGFTF
TGTGCCAGCAGCTTAACACGGGACTATGGCTTCACCTTC
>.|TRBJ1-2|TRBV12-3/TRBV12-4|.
CASATSEDYGYTF
TGTGCCAGCGCCACCTCGGAAGACTATGGCTACACATTC
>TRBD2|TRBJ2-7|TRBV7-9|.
CASSLGRTSGYNEQYF
TGTGCCAGCAGCTTAGGCAGGACTAGCGGATACAACGAGCAGTACTTC
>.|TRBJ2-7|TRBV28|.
CASIPSAGYEQYF
TGTGCCAGCATCCCCAGCGCCGGCTACGAGCAGTACTTC
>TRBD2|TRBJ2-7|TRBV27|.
CASSFGGGAYEQYF
TGTGCCAGCAGTTTTGGTGGGGGGGCCTACGAGCAGTACTTC
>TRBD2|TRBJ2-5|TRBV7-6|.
CASSLELASHFYNEQYF
TGTGCCAGCAGCTTAGAACTAGCGAGCCACTTTTACAATGAGCAGTACTTC
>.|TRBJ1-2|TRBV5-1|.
CASSLAANYGYTF
TGCGCCAGCAGCTTGGCAGCTAACTATGGCTACACCTTC
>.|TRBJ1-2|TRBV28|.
CASSLLQAFYGYTF
TGTGCCAGCAGTCTATTACAGGCGTTCTATGGCTACACCTTC
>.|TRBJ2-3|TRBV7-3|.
CASSLYGIGDAGTQYF
TGTGCCAGCAGCTTATATGGCATTGGGGATGCAGGTACGCAGTATTTT
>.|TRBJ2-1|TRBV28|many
CASSLGGEGGSYNEQFF
TGTGCCAGCAGTTTGGGGGGGGAGGGGGGCTCCTACAATGAGCAGTTCTTC
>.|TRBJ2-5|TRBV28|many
CASTTAGQGKKTQYF
TGTGCCAGCACCACCGCGGGGCAGGGCAAAAAGACCCAGTACTTC
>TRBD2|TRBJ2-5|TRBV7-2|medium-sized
CASSLTSGEETQYF
TGTGCCAGCAGCTTAACTAGCGGGGAGGAGACCCAGTACTTC
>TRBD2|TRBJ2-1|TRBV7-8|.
CASSFTSGRYNEQFF
TGTGCCAGCAGCTTTACTAGCGGGAGATACAATGAGCAGTTCTTC
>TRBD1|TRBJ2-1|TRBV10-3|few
CASSPRQGSYNEQFF
TGTGCCAGCAGTCCTCGACAGGGGTCCTACAATGAGCAGTTCTTC
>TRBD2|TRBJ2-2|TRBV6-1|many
CASIGLAGGTGELFF
TGTGCCAGCATAGGACTAGCGGGGGGCACCGGGGAGCTGTTTTTT
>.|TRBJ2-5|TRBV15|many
CATSRDRGRGETQYF
TGTGCCACCAGCAGAGACAGGGGAAGGGGGGAGACCCAGTACTTC
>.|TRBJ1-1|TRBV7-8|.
CASSPQGRTEAFF
TGTGCCAGCAGCCCCCAGGGGAGGACTGAAGCTTTCTTT
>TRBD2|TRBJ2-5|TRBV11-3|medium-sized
CASSLTSGGEETQYF
TGTGCCAGCAGCTTAACCAGCGGGGGGGAGGAGACCCAGTACTTC
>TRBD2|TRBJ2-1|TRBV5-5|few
CASSLTSGSGEQFF
TGTGCCAGCAGCTTGACTAGCGGGAGCGGTGAGCAGTTCTTC
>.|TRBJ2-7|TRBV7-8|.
CASRGYRGGEQYF
TGTGCCAGCAGGGGGTACAGGGGAGGCGAGCAGTACTTC
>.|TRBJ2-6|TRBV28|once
CASSPHSSGANVLTF
TGTGCCAGCAGTCCTCATAGCTCTGGGGCCAACGTCCTGACTTTC
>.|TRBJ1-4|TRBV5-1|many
CASSLGGVGEKLFF
TGCGCCAGCAGCTTGGGAGGGGTTGGTGAAAAACTGTTTTTT
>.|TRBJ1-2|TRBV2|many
CASSISALIF
TGTGCCAGCAGTATTTCCGCCCTTATCTTC
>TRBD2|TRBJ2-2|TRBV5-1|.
CASSPLTSGATGELFF
TGCGCCAGCAGCCCTTTAACTAGCGGGGCCACCGGGGAGCTGTTTTTT
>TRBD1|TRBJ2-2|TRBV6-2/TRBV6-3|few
CATTVLQGALKNTGELFF
TGTGCCACCACTGTCCTTCAGGGGGCCCTTAAGAACACCGGGGAGCTGTTTTTT
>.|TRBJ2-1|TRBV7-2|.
CASSLVNEQFF
TGTGCCAGCAGCTTAGTGAATGAGCAGTTCTTC
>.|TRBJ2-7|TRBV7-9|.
CASSLGPDSYEQYF
TGTGCCAGCAGCTTAGGACCCGACAGTTACGAGCAGTACTTC
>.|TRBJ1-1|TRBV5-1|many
CASGRDGNTEAFF
TGCGCCAGCGGAAGGGACGGGAACACTGAAGCTTTCTTT
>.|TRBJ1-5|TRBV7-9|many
CASSFGQAGLGSNQPQHF
TGTGCCAGCAGCTTTGGGCAGGCGGGATTGGGGAGCAATCAGCCCCAGCATTTT
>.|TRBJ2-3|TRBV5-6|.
CASSLAGSTQYF
TGTGCCAGCAGCTTGGCCGGAAGTACGCAGTATTTT
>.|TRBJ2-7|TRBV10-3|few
CAISEMTPSYEQYF
TGTGCCATCAGTGAAATGACTCCGTCCTACGAGCAGTACTTC
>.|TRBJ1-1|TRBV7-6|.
CASSLRMGDVTFF
TGTGCCAGCAGCTTACGCATGGGGGACGTGACCTTCTTT
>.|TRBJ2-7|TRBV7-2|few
CASSLGVVGYEQYF
TGTGCCAGCAGCTTAGGGGTAGTCGGCTACGAGCAGTACTTC
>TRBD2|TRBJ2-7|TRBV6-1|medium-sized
CASSEALAGSYEQYF
TGTGCCAGCAGTGAAGCACTAGCGGGTTCCTACGAGCAGTACTTC
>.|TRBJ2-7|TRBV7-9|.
CASSHDSSYEQYF
TGTGCCAGCAGCCATGACAGCTCCTACGAGCAGTACTTC
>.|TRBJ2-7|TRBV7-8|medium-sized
CASSSRTAPREYF
TGTGCCAGCAGCAGCAGGACAGCCCCCCGGGAGTACTTC